These 22 T cell receptor beta chains originate from one sample sequenced in a study of blood T cell repertoires in COVID-19 (dated by TCRdb to 2019 to 2021). Libraries were prepared through the immunoSEQ multiplex PCR assay. Entries here come from immuneACCESS through TCRdb and include only in-frame sequences with V and J called. Some clones fail to appear in such tables; in the studies checked, an unresolved V gene covers under half of the shortfall, and the cause of the remainder is unknown. The sample table contains about 140,000 clones; only one count was recorded for more than 75% of them. The leading ten clones occupy 5.4% of the sample. Sequencing was performed on peripheral blood. These receptors were obtained from a human donor in a cohort sampled during active COVID-19.

The rearrangement joins TRBV3-1 (or the pseudogene TRBV3-2) to TRBJ2-1, with 8 nucleotides matching TRBD2. The CDR3 spans 15 residues. Germline CDR1 and CDR2: LGHDT and YNNKEL (reference sequence). J lost 7 bases, V lost 4 bases, and 9 bases had no gene match. The CDR3 sequence is CASSPFAGGPNEQFF. CDR3 DNA: TGTGCCAGCAGCCCATTTGCGGGGGGTCCTAATGAGCAGTTCTTC.

This chain connects TRBV21-1 to TRBJ2-2; the DNA was not used to check the table's D call, TRBD1. TRBV21-1 is reported as a pseudogene. This CDR3 spans 14 amino acids. CDR3 DNA: TGTGCCAGCCCCGGACAGGAGAACACCGGGGAGCTGTTTTTT. This gives the protein CASPGQENTGELFF.

V and J are TRBV11-2 and TRBJ2-2; TRBD2 aligns across 9 bases. From germline, CDR1 is SGHAT and CDR2 FQNNGV. This CDR3 has 16 amino acids. V lost 5 bases, J lost 7 bases, and 11 bases stayed unmatched. The CDR3 region is CASSPGTSNFFGELFF. CDR3 nucleotide sequence: TGTGCCAGCAGCCCCGGGACTAGCAATTTTTTCGGGGAGCTGTTTTTT.

This chain connects TRBV11-2 to TRBJ2-1; 12 bases are shared with TRBD2. CDR1 and CDR2 (germline): SGHAT, FQNNGV. The CDR3 spans 15 residues. V shed 5 bases, J shed 7 bases, and the junction held 6 bases outside the gene matches. CDR3 protein: CASSPTSGGWNEQFF. In DNA form, the CDR3 reads TGTGCCAGCAGCCCAACTAGCGGGGGGTGGAATGAGCAGTTCTTC.

The J gene is TRBJ2-1, the V gene TRBV5-1; a weak D match, TRBD2 (5 bases). V shed 0 bases and J shed 8 bases, with 15 bases lying between them. CDR3 length equals 15 residues. Germline assignment: CDR1 SGHRS and CDR2 YFSETQ. The CDR3 spells CASSLASLARDEQFF. DNA of the CDR3: TGCGCCAGCAGCTTGGCCTCGCTAGCCCGGGATGAGCAGTTCTTC.

The J gene is TRBJ2-3, the V gene TRBV11-3; TRBD2 matches 7 bases. The CDR3 is 15 amino acids. J was trimmed by 2 bases and V by 5 bases; bases with no gene match: 7. Looked up from germline, CDR1 is SGHNT and CDR2 is YENEEA. The CDR3, as DNA: TGTGCCAGCAGCCTGCTTCGGGGGGTCACAGATACGCAGTATTTT. Translating it yields CASSLLRGVTDTQYF.

The V call is TRBV27, the J call TRBJ1-1; 7 bases line up with TRBD1. J lost 2 bases, V lost 6 bases, and 9 bases had no gene match. This CDR3 has 15 residues. From germline, CDR1 is MNHEY and CDR2 SMNVEV (reference sequence). CDR3 bases: TGTGCCAGCAGCTCGGGACAGAGAAGTAACACTGAAGCTTTCTTT. Amino acid sequence: CASSSGQRSNTEAFF.

The CDR3 bases are TGTGCCAGCAGCCAGGGACAGAGTAATGAAAAACTGTTTTTT. Protein: CASSQGQSNEKLFF. This chain joins TRBV7-9 and TRBJ1-4; 7 bases map to TRBD1. J lost 4 bases, V lost 5 bases, and 4 bases had no gene match. The CDR3 length is 14 residues. Germline CDR1 reads SEHNR; CDR2 reads FQNEAQ (reference sequence).

The V call is TRBV19, the J call TRBJ2-7; possible D gene TRBD1, 6 bases. This CDR3 region has 16 residues. Trimming took 2 bases from V and 3 from J, leaving 17 bases between them. Germline lookup yields CDR1 LNHDA and CDR2 SQIVND (reference sequence). CDR3 DNA: TGTGCCAGTAGTATATCCTTAGGGGGACGGATCTACGAGCAGTACTTC. It translates to CASSISLGGRIYEQYF.

The gene calls are TRBV10-3 and TRBJ2-1; TRBD1 aligns across 9 bases. With 10 bases clipped from V and 5 bases from J, the junction kept 9 bases outside the gene matches. Germline CDR1 and CDR2: ENHRY and SYGVKD. The CDR3 is 14 residues long. CDR3 amino acids: CASRGTGSHNEQFF. The CDR3 DNA reads TGTGCCAGTAGAGGGACAGGGAGCCACAATGAGCAGTTCTTC.

The V call is TRBV4-2, the J call TRBJ2-3, with D perhaps matching TRBD2 (7 bases). The CDR3 extends over 17 amino acids. V was pared by 2 bases and J by 3 bases, with 18 bases between. Germline lookup yields CDR1 LGHNA and CDR2 YNFKEQ. CDR3 DNA: TGTGCCAGCAGCCAAACGGGGGGCTCCGGGGGTACAGATACGCAGTATTTT. Encoded protein: CASSQTGGSGGTDTQYF.

This rearrangement joins TRBV29-1 to TRBJ1-2, with D tentatively TRBD1 (6 bases). CDR1 and CDR2 (germline): SQVTM, ANQGSEA. The CDR3 length is 13 residues. V was trimmed by 7 bases and J by 7 bases, leaving 19 bases between them. The CDR3 DNA reads TGCAGCGCTGACAGGCCTAAGAGTGTTGGCTACACCTTC. Its translation: CSADRPKSVGYTF.

This clone was seen just once. The gene calls are TRBV5-1 and TRBJ2-3; no clear D. Germline V CDR1 and CDR2: SGHRS, YFSETQ. This CDR3 spans 14 amino acids. With 2 bases removed from V and 0 bases from J, the gap between germline ends came to 7 bases. CDR3 nucleotide sequence: TGCGCCAGCAGCTTAGCCCCTAGCACAGATACGCAGTATTTT. It is translated as CASSLAPSTDTQYF.

This clone was observed a few times. The chain uses TRBV19 and TRBJ2-5; 13 nucleotides agree with TRBD2. Trimming removed 5 bases from V and 9 bases from J; junction bases left unmatched: 9. Germline V gene sequence: CDR1 LNHDA, CDR2 SQIVND (reference sequence). The CDR3 sequence is 15 residues long. Written as DNA, the CDR3 is TGTGCCAGTAGTTCAAGGACTAGCGGGGGTGGGGCCCAGTACTTC. This encodes CASSSRTSGGGAQYF. The full variable domain, completed using reference TRBV19 and TRBJ2-5, is DGGITQSPKYLFRKEGQNVTLSCEQNLNHDAMYWYRQDPGQGLRLIYYSQIVNDFQKGDIAEGYSVSREKKESFPLTVTSAQKNPTAFYLCASSSRTSGGGAQYFGPGTRLLVL.

The chain is built from TRBV6-1 and TRBJ1-5; 8 nucleotides line up with TRBD1. The germline gives CDR1 MNHNS, CDR2 SASEGT. The CDR3 is 16 residues long. V was clipped by 4 bases and J by 1 base; unmatched bases: 6. This chain's CDR3 is CASSVQGVRSNQPQHF. The CDR3 DNA is TGTGCCAGCAGTGTACAGGGGGTACGGAGCAATCAGCCCCAGCATTTT.

The rearrangement uses TRBV19 and TRBJ2-1, with 7 bases matching TRBD2. CDR1 is LNHDA and CDR2 is SQIVND in the germline V gene (reference sequence). Trimming took 6 bases from V and 6 from J; bases not matched to a gene: 8. The CDR3 sequence is 14 residues long. DNA for the CDR3: TGTGCCAGTAGAGCCTACGAGCGGGGCAATGAGCAGTTCTTC. Protein sequence: CASRAYERGNEQFF.

V usage is TRBV9 and J usage is TRBJ1-1; 8 bases are a match to TRBD1. Germline-derived CDR1 and CDR2 are SGDLS and YYNGEE. The trim removed 4 bases at V and 4 bases at J, leaving 9 bases unmatched. The CDR3 runs 15 residues. Here the CDR3 DNA reads TGTGCCAGCAGCCCAGACAGGGGTTCGGTCACTGAAGCTTTCTTT. It translates to CASSPDRGSVTEAFF. Full variable domain (outside the CDR3, taken from reference TRBV9 and TRBJ1-1): DSGVTQTPKHLITATGQRVTLRCSPRSGDLSVYWYQQSLDQGLQFLIQYYNGEERAKGNILERFSAQQFPDLHSELNLSSLELGDSALYFCASSPDRGSVTEAFFGQGTRLTVV.

J is TRBJ1-5 and V is TRBV5-8; a possible D gene is TRBD1 (6 bases). Germline V CDR1 and CDR2: SGHTS, YDEGEE. Trimming pared 0 bases from V and 4 bases from J, leaving 8 bases between. The CDR3 spans 14 residues. The CDR3 sequence: CASSLDRVNQPQHF. The CDR3 coding sequence is TGTGCCAGCAGCTTGGACAGGGTGAATCAGCCCCAGCATTTT. The entire variable domain, with the rest obtained from reference TRBV5-8 and TRBJ1-5, is as follows: EAGVTQSPTHLIKTRGQQATLRCSPISGHTSVYWYQQALGLGLQFLLWYDEGEERNRGNFPPRFSGRQFPNYSSELNVNALELEDSALYLCASSLDRVNQPQHFGDGTRLSIL.

The chain recombines TRBV7-9 with TRBJ2-7; D is possibly TRBD2 (5 bases). In germline, CDR1 is SEHNR, CDR2 FQNEAQ (reference sequence). The CDR3 is 12 residues long. V lost 5 bases to trimming and J lost 3 bases, with 8 bases between them. This CDR3 is CASSTAGYEQYF. DNA for the CDR3: TGTGCCAGCAGCACGGCGGGCTACGAGCAGTACTTC.

This chain uses TRBV9 with TRBJ2-2; tentatively, D is TRBD1 (6 bases). The CDR3 runs to 16 residues. Trimming shortened V by 3 bases and J by 8 bases, and 20 bases separated the two germline ends. The germline CDR1 and CDR2 sequences are SGDLS and YYNGEE. The CDR3 nucleotides read TGTGCCAGCAGCGGGGGGAAGACAGGACCGTCAGGGGAGCTGTTTTTT. Translating gives CASSGGKTGPSGELFF.

In its sample, this clone was seen once. The chain employs TRBV19 and TRBJ1-6; D unclear. The CDR3 contains 14 residues. Trimming took off 7 bases at V and 0 bases at J, with 7 bases between the two ends. Germline CDR1 is LNHDA and CDR2 is SQIVND (reference sequence). CDR3 nucleotides: TGTGCCAGTACCTCGAGCTCCTATAATTCACCCCTCCACTTT. Amino acid sequence: CASTSSSYNSPLHF.

The V and J genes are TRBV7-6 and TRBJ1-4, with D perhaps TRBD1 (5 bases). This CDR3 has 16 amino acids. The germline V gene encodes CDR1 SGHVS and CDR2 FNYEAQ. The V and J ends lost 5 bases and 7 bases respectively, with 20 bases between them. For the CDR3, the DNA is TGTGCCAGCAGCCTCCGTGGGGCCACGGTGGGTGAAAAACTGTTTTTT. This encodes CASSLRGATVGEKLFF.